This entry describes one T cell receptor (beta chain). Trimming removed 0 bases from V and 4 bases from J; junction bases left unmatched: 11. In germline, CDR1 is GTSNPN, CDR2 SVGIG (reference sequence). The CDR3 spans 17 residues. The repertoire was sequenced with immunoSEQ multiplex PCR; TCRdb's copy has only in-frame clones and lacks some. In the table there are roughly 35,000 clones, 90% to 95% of which are singletons. This entry is derived from a study of T cells in tuberculosis. The sequence was obtained from a donor between 10 and 29 years old with latent tuberculosis or without tuberculosis infection. Some clones in this sample may be carry-over from other donors' samples. The chain combines TRBV30 with TRBJ1-2, with 10 bases fitting TRBD1. The sequencing input was PBMCs. CDR3: CAWSVRGTGVYGYGYTF. The CDR3 nucleotides are TGTGCCTGGAGTGTACGCGGGACAGGGGTTTATGGCTATGGCTACACCTTC.